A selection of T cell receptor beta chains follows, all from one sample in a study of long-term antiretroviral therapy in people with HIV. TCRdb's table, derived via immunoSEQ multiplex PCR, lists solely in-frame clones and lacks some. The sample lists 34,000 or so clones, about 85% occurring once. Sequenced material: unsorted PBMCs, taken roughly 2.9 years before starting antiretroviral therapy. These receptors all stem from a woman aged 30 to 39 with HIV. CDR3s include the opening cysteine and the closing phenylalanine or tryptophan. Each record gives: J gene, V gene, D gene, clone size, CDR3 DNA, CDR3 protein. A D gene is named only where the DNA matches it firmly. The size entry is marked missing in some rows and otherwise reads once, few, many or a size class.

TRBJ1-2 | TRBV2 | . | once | TGTGCCAGCAGTGACATGGTCGACTATGGCTACACCTTC | CASSDMVDYGYTF
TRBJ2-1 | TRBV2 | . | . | TGTGCCAGCACTCCCGAGCGGTCCGGGCATGAGCAGTTCTTC | CASTPERSGHEQFF
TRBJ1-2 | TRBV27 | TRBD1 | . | TGTGCCAGCAGTTTAACAGGGGGCGGCTACACCTTC | CASSLTGGGYTF
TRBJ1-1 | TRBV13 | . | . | TGTGCCAGCAGCCCCCGACGGATCCCGAACACTGAAGCTTTCTTT | CASSPRRIPNTEAFF
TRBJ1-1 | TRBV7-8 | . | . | TGTGCCAGCAGCTTGGCTGTTTCGATGACTGAAGCTTTCTTT | CASSLAVSMTEAFF
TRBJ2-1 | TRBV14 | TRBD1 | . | TGTGCCAGCAGACACACCGGGACAGGGTCGAGGAATGAGCAGTTCTTC | CASRHTGTGSRNEQFF
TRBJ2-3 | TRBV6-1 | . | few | TGTGCCAGCAGTGTCGGGACTCCTGCGGATACGCAGTATTTT | CASSVGTPADTQYF
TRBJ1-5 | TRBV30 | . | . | TGTGCCTGGAGTGGAGGAGAAGGGCATCAGCCCCAGCATTTT | CAWSGGEGHQPQHF
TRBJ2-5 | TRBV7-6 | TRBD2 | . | TGTGCCAGCAGCGGCCCGGGACTAGCGGACCAAGAGACCCAGTACTTC | CASSGPGLADQETQYF
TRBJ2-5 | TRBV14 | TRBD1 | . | TGTGCCAGCAGCCAAAAATTCTTTAAGGACAGGGGAAAACGAGAGACCCAGTACTTC | CASSQKFFKDRGKRETQYF
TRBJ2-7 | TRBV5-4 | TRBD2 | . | TGTGCCAGCAGCTCAGACGGGACTAGCGGCTACGAGCAGTACTTC | CASSSDGTSGYEQYF
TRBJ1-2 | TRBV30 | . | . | TGTGCCTGGAGTGTACTTAGCAGGGCCTATGGCTACACCTTC | CAWSVLSRAYGYTF
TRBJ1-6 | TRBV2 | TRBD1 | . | TGTGCCAGCAGTCGGGACAGCCCCAAGGGTTCACCCCTCCACTTT | CASSRDSPKGSPLHF
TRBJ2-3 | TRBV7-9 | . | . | TGTGCCAGCCTAATCGGACTCACTAGCACAGATACGCAGTATTTT | CASLIGLTSTDTQYF
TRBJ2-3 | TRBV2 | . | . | TGTGCCAGCAGTGAATGGGGGAATACGCAGTATTTT | CASSEWGNTQYF
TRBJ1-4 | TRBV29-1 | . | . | TGCAGCGCGGGGGGGGCCATAACAGAAAAACTGTTTTTT | CSAGGAITEKLFF
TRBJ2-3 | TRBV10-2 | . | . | TGCGCCAGCAAATCAGATACGCAGTATTTT | CASKSDTQYF
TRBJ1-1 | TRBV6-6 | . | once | TGTGCCAGCAGTTCCGCCCAACCGGGAGGCACTGAAGCTTTCTTT | CASSSAQPGGTEAFF
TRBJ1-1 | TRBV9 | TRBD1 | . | TGTGCCAGCAGCACCTGGACAGGGGGGAACACTGAAGCTTTCTTT | CASSTWTGGNTEAFF
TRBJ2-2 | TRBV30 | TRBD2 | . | TGTGCCAGCGGGACTCAAGCGAACACCGGGGAGCTGTTTTTT | CASGTQANTGELFF
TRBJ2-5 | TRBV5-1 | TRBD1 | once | TGCGCCAGCAGCTTGGAGGGGACAGGGATGGAGACCCAGTACTTC | CASSLEGTGMETQYF
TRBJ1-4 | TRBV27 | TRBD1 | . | TGTGCCAGCAGTTCCTTGGGACAGGGTGAAAAACTGTTTTTT | CASSSLGQGEKLFF
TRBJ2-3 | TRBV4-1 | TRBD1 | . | TGCGCCAGCAACTGGGACAGGGGCGGAGATACGCAGTATTTT | CASNWDRGGDTQYF
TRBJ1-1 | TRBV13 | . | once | TGTGCCAGCAGTTCGGGGGACGGGGCGTCGGGCACTGAAGCTTTCTTT | CASSSGDGASGTEAFF
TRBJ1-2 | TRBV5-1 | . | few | TGCGCCAGCAGCTCCCTAGACAGCCCTGGGGGCTACACCTTC | CASSSLDSPGGYTF
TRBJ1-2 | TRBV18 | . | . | TGTGCCAGCTCACCCTCAGGGGAGGTCGGAGGCTACACCTTC | CASSPSGEVGGYTF
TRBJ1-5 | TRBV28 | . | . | TGTGCCAGCAGTTTCTCCTTAGGTAATCAGCCCCAGCATTTT | CASSFSLGNQPQHF
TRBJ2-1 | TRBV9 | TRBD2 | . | TGTGCCAGCAGCGTGTCAGGCGGGGGAGTCTGGGATGAGCAGTTCTTC | CASSVSGGGVWDEQFF
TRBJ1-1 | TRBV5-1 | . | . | TGCGCCAGCAGCTTGGAGTCCAGGGTAGAAGGTGAAGCTTTCTTT | CASSLESRVEGEAFF
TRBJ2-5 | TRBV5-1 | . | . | TGCGCCAGCAGCTTGGGCACCGTGACACTGGAGACCCAGTACTTC | CASSLGTVTLETQYF
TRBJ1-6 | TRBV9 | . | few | TGTGCCAGCAGCGTAGGCTCTGGGACCTATTCACCCCTCCACTTT | CASSVGSGTYSPLHF
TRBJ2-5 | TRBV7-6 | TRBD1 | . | TGTGCCAGCAGCTTGGGACAGGGTATGAAGACCCAGTACTTC | CASSLGQGMKTQYF
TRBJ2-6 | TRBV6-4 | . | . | TGTGCCAGCAGTGACAGGGCTGGGGCCAACGTCCTGACTTTC | CASSDRAGANVLTF
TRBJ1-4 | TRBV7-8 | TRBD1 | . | TGTGCCAGCAGCTTAGTGACAGGGATAATAGGAACTAATGAAAAACTGTTTTTT | CASSLVTGIIGTNEKLFF
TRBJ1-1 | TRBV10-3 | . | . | TGTGCCATCAGTGAGTCGACCCGGAACACTGAAGCTTTCTTT | CAISESTRNTEAFF
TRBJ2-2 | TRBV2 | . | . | TGTGCCAGCGGGAGGAACACCGGGGAGCTGTTTTTT | CASGRNTGELFF
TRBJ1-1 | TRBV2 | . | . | TGTGCCAGCAGGGGGGGGTTGGTGAACACTGAAGCTTTCTTT | CASRGGLVNTEAFF
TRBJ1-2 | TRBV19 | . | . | TGTGCCAGTAGTGCAGAGGGAACCTATGGCTACACCTTC | CASSAEGTYGYTF
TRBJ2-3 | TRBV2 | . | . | TGTGCCAGCAGGGAGCGGGCGGATACGCAGTATTTT | CASRERADTQYF
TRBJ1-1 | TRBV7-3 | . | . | TGTGCCAGCAGCTCTACAGGGCTAGGCACTGAAGCTTTCTTT | CASSSTGLGTEAFF
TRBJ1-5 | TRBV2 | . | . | TGTGCCAGCAGTGTTCGAGGAGACAATCAGCCCCAGCATTTT | CASSVRGDNQPQHF
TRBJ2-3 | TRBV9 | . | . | TGTGCCAGCAGCGTAAGCACAGATACGCAGTATTTT | CASSVSTDTQYF
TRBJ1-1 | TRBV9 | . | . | TGTGCCAGCAGCGTAGGTACTATCACCGGGTACACTGAAGCTTTCTTT | CASSVGTITGYTEAFF
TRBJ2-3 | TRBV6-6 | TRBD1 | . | TGTGCCAGCAGTCCCAGGGGGAAATATACGCAGTATTTT | CASSPRGKYTQYF
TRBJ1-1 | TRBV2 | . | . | TGTGCCAGCAGTGTCCCAGGCAACGCTTTCTTT | CASSVPGNAFF
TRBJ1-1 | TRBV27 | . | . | TGTGCCAGCAGCCGGAACAGGAACACTGAAGCTTTCTTT | CASSRNRNTEAFF
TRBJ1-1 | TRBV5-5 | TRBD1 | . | TGTGCCAGCAGCTTAACACAGGGGCCGAAGACTGAAGCTTTCTTT | CASSLTQGPKTEAFF
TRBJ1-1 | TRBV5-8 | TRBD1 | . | TGTGCCAGCAGCTTGCGTCAAAGGACAGGGCCCACTGAAGCTTTCTTT | CASSLRQRTGPTEAFF
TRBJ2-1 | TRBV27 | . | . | TGTGCCAGCAGTTTATCGGTGGCCGCCAATGAGCAGTTCTTC | CASSLSVAANEQFF
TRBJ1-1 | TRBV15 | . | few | TGTGCCACCAGCAGGGAGAACACTGAAGCTTTCTTT | CATSRENTEAFF